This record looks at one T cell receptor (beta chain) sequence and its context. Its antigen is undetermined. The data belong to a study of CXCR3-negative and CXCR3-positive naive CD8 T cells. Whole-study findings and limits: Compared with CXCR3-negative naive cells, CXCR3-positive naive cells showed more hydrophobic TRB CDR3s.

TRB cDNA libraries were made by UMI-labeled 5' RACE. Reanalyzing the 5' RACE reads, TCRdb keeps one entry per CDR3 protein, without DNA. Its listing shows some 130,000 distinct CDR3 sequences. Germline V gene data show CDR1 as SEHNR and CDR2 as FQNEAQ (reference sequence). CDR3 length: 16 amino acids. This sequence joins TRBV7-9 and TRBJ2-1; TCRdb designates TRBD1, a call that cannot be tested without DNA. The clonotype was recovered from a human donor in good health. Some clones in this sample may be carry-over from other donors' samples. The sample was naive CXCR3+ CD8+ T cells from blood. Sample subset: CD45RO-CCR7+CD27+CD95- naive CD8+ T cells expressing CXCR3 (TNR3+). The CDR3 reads CASSLALGTQYNEQFF.